The 23 T cell receptor beta chains presented below share a single source sample, sequenced in a study of T cells in Graves' hyperthyroidism and ophthalmopathy. RNA transcripts provided the source from which TCR beta CDR3 regions were amplified. The HTBI primer set was used in a first-round RT-PCR of the TCR CDR3. TCRdb ran MiXCR on the multiplex PCR reads and lists one entry per CDR3 protein. The sample gives approximately 400,000 distinct CDR3 sequences, approximately 15% of which show up once; 7.5% to 8% is in the top ten. The sample comprised blood. These receptors came from a woman aged 18-30 years with Graves' hyperthyroidism.

Comments on this clonotype: Since a much larger clone is just one base distant, this may be a read error. The chain has TRBV7-3 and TRBJ2-3, with D perhaps TRBD1 (6 bases). The CDR3 contains 14 residues. Trimming pared 4 bases from V and 2 bases from J, leaving 10 bases between. The germline CDR1 and CDR2 sequences are SGHTA and FQGTGA. The CDR3 region is CASSSPGHTDTQYF. Written as DNA, the CDR3 is TGTGCCAGCAGCTCTCCGGGACACACAGATACGCAGTATTTT.

This clonotype occurred a few times. J is TRBJ2-3 and V is TRBV6-2 or TRBV6-3; D is uncertain. V shed 9 bases and J shed 5 bases, with 18 bases lying between them. Germline CDR1 is MNHEY and CDR2 is SVGEGT. CDR3 length equals 14 residues. The CDR3 is CARARRIGGDTQYF. CDR3 bases: TGTGCCAGAGCGAGAAGGATCGGTGGAGATACGCAGTATTTT.

About this clonotype itself: With a much larger clone just one base away, this may be a read error. The conserved final phenylalanine or tryptophan is absent from the CDR3, which likely points to a read error. The V gene is TRBV12-3 or TRBV12-4, the J gene TRBJ2-5; 7 bases match TRBD2. With 0 bases clipped from V and 2 bases from J, the junction kept 3 bases outside the gene matches. The CDR3 loop spans 15 amino acids. Written as DNA, the CDR3 is TGTGCCAGCAGTTTAGCGGGAGGGAGACAAGAGACCCAGTACCTC. Translated: CASSLAGGRQETQYL.

This clonotype was picked up many times. The CDR3 DNA is TGTGCCAGCAGTGTGACAGGGGGCGCAGGGGATGAAAAACTGTTTTTT. Its translation: CASSVTGGAGDEKLFF. The chain combines TRBV6-1 with TRBJ1-4; 10 nucleotides match TRBD1. This CDR3 is built from 16 residues. Germline V gives CDR1 MNHNS, CDR2 SASEGT. The trim removed 4 bases at V and 6 bases at J, leaving 8 bases unmatched.

This clonotype was counted at least ten times. The chain has TRBV7-9 and TRBJ2-1; 9 positions agree with TRBD2. Germline values: CDR1 SEHNR, CDR2 FQNEAQ (reference sequence). The junction had 6 bases not matched to a gene; V was cut back by 5 bases and J by 7 bases. This CDR3 has 14 amino acids. The CDR3 region has the DNA TGTGCCAGCAGCCCGCGGGGGGGCCCAAATGAGCAGTTCTTC. Translated, it gives CASSPRGGPNEQFF.

Note on this clonotype: A much more abundant neighbour one base away suggests this may be a read error. V usage is TRBV10-2 and J usage is TRBJ1-2; 8 bases agree with TRBD1. This CDR3 is built from 16 residues. Germline lookup yields CDR1 WSHSY and CDR2 SAAADI. CDR3 in amino acids: CASRPTGATSPYGYAF. As DNA, the CDR3 is TGCGCCAGCAGACCGACAGGGGCGACATCCCCCTATGGCTACGCCTTC.

Note on this clonotype: This may be a read error, as it is one base from a much larger clone. This chain links TRBV7-2 with TRBJ1-4; no definite D call. This CDR3 spans 14 amino acids. CDR1 is SGHTA, CDR2 FQGNSA, per germline. The CDR3 spells CASSFIGEGEKLVF. The CDR3 bases are TGTGCCAGCAGCTTTATCGGGGAAGGTGAAAAACTGGTTTTT.

The chain has TRBV30 and TRBJ1-1, with D hard to call. V was trimmed by 0 bases and J by 3 bases, leaving 5 bases between them. The CDR3 runs to 12 residues. From germline, CDR1 is GTSNPN and CDR2 SVGIG (reference sequence). In DNA form, the CDR3 reads TGTGCCTGGAGTGTAGGGTACACTGAAGCTTTCTTT. It yields the protein CAWSVGYTEAFF.

V is TRBV14 and J is TRBJ2-5; 11 positions match TRBD2. CDR1 is SGHDN, CDR2 FVKESK, per germline. V gave up 1 base and J gave up 1 base; unmatched junction bases: 5. The CDR3 spans 17 residues. DNA for the CDR3: TGTGCCAGCAGCCAAGCCTGGACTAGCGGGTTCCAAGAGACCCAGTACTTC. Protein sequence: CASSQAWTSGFQETQYF.

The table lists this clonotype with a few counts. The chain links TRBV9 to TRBJ2-1; TRBD2 matches 8 bases. Germline lookup yields CDR1 SGDLS and CDR2 YYNGEE. Trimming cost V 1 base and J 3 bases; bases outside gene matches: 6. This CDR3 comprises 16 residues. The CDR3 region has the DNA TGTGCCAGCAGCGTATACCGGGGGGGGTTCTACAATGAGCAGTTCTTC. Protein sequence: CASSVYRGGFYNEQFF.

Only a few counts were recorded for this clonotype. The V call is TRBV6-1, the J call TRBJ1-1; maybe TRBD1 (5 bases). This CDR3 region has 15 residues. CDR1 and CDR2 (germline): MNHNS, SASEGT. V gave up 6 bases and J gave up 12 bases, with 26 bases separating them. CDR3 in amino acids: CASRNRVDSQVRPFF. CDR3 sequence (DNA): TGTGCCAGCAGGAACCGGGTCGACAGCCAAGTTAGGCCTTTCTTT.

The chain recombines TRBV6-2 or TRBV6-3 with TRBJ1-6; TRBD1 might be the D (6 bases). Trimming removed 5 bases from V and 6 bases from J, with 23 bases in between. CDR1 and CDR2 from the germline V gene are MNHEY and SVGEGT. The CDR3 has 18 residues. The CDR3 protein is CASSVSLTTGPANSPLHF. CDR3 nucleotides: TGTGCCAGCAGTGTCTCCCTTACAACAGGGCCCGCTAATTCACCCCTCCACTTT.

The V call is TRBV11-2, the J call TRBJ2-3, with TRBD2 matching 7 bases. The CDR3 covers 16 residues. Germline V gene lookup returns CDR1 SGHAT and CDR2 FQNNGV. J was trimmed by 2 bases and V by 5 bases; bases with no gene match: 10. CDR3 protein: CASSPRDYHLTDTQYF. For the CDR3, the DNA is TGTGCCAGCAGCCCTCGGGACTACCACCTCACAGATACGCAGTATTTT.

The rearrangement joins TRBV10-3 to TRBJ1-5; D is possibly TRBD1 (5 bases). Between the trimmed V and J ends, which lost 2 bases and 5 bases, there was a span of 10 bases. Germline assignment: CDR1 ENHRY and CDR2 SYGVKD. This CDR3 is built from 14 residues. The CDR3 DNA sequence: TGTGCCATCAGTGAGAGTCAGGGTTATCAGCCCCAGCATTTT. As protein: CAISESQGYQPQHF.

This clonotype occurred many times. The chain links TRBV11-2 to TRBJ2-1; TRBD2 matches at 7 bases. The germline CDR1 and CDR2 sequences are SGHAT and FQNNGV. The V gene end was trimmed by 5 bases and the J gene end by 7 bases; junction bases not matched to a gene: 5. The CDR3 has 13 residues. DNA of the CDR3: TGTGCCAGCAGCCAGGGACTATTTAATGAGCAGTTCTTC. Its translation: CASSQGLFNEQFF.

At least ten counts were recorded for this clonotype. The rearrangement links TRBV11-3 to TRBJ1-4; the D gene is possibly TRBD1 (5 bases). V shed 8 bases and J shed 5 bases, with 21 bases lying between them. The V gene's germline CDR1 is SGHNT and CDR2 YENEEA. The CDR3 has 16 residues. CDR3 sequence (DNA): TGTGCCAGCGTAGCAGACCACCGGGACTTCAATGAAAAACTGTTTTTT. The encoded protein is CASVADHRDFNEKLFF.

This clonotype has only one observation. This chain connects TRBV5-6 to TRBJ2-7; D might be TRBD2 (6 bases). Between the trimmed V and J ends, which lost 1 base and 2 bases, there was a span of 13 bases. The CDR3 runs to 15 residues. CDR1 and CDR2 (germline): SGHDT, YYEEEE. This chain's CDR3 is CASSLYSGVAYEQYF. The CDR3, as DNA: TGTGCCAGCAGCTTGTATAGCGGCGTAGCCTACGAGCAGTACTTC.

This clonotype has ten or more counts. The rearrangement joins TRBV7-3 to TRBJ2-1; D gene ambiguous. This CDR3 has 14 residues. Trimming left V 5 bases short and J 10 bases short, with 18 bases between. Germline V gives CDR1 SGHTA, CDR2 FQGTGA. For the CDR3, the DNA is TGTGCCAGCAGCCCACAACCCGGGCCCCAGGAGCAGTTCTTC. This codes for CASSPQPGPQEQFF. The full variable domain, in which reference TRBV7-3 and TRBJ2-1 provide the parts outside the CDR3, is GAGVSQTPSNKVTEKGKYVELRCDPISGHTALYWYRQSLGQGPEFLIYFQGTGAADDSGLPNDRFFAVRPEGSVSTLKIQRTERGDSAVYLCASSPQPGPQEQFFGPGTRLTVL.

The chain carries TRBV7-8 and TRBJ2-3; the D gene is possibly TRBD1 (6 bases). This CDR3 region has 15 residues. The germline V and J ends were trimmed by 0 bases and 0 bases, with 7 bases remaining between them. Germline V lookup: CDR1 SGHVS, CDR2 FQNEAQ. CDR3 protein: CASSLADSSTDTQYF. The DNA for the CDR3 is TGTGCCAGCAGCTTAGCGGACAGCAGCACAGATACGCAGTATTTT.

This clonotype was counted between two and nine times. The chain combines TRBV13 with TRBJ2-7, with 13 bases aligning to TRBD2. CDR3 length: 16 residues. V lost 4 bases to trimming and J lost 5 bases; unmatched junction nucleotides: 8. Germline V gene lookup returns CDR1 PRHDT and CDR2 FYEKMQ (reference sequence). The CDR3 nucleotides are TGTGCCAGCAGCTCGAGGACTAGCGGGAGACAAAACGAGCAGTACTTC. Its protein product is CASSSRTSGRQNEQYF.

This clonotype was picked up many times. The genes are TRBV2 and TRBJ2-3, with 7 nucleotides matching TRBD1. Germline values: CDR1 SNHLY, CDR2 FYNNEI. The CDR3 runs 13 residues. With V trimmed by 5 bases and J by 5 bases, 4 bases remained unmatched. CDR3 amino acids: CASSFNRGDTQYF. DNA for the CDR3: TGTGCCAGCAGTTTCAACAGGGGAGATACGCAGTATTTT.

At least ten counts were recorded for this clonotype. The CDR3 reads CASSSLMAGETDTQYF. The CDR3 DNA reads as TGTGCCAGCAGTTCCCTGATGGCGGGAGAGACAGATACGCAGTATTTT. The V call is TRBV11-3, the J call TRBJ2-3; 7 nucleotides match TRBD2. The CDR3 runs 16 residues. Germline V lookup: CDR1 SGHNT, CDR2 YENEEA. Trimming cost V 6 bases and J 3 bases; bases outside gene matches: 12. Using reference TRBV11-3 and TRBJ2-3 for the parts outside the CDR3, the full variable domain is EAGVVQSPRYKIIEKKQPVAFWCNPISGHNTLYWYLQNLGQGPELLIRYENEEAVDDSQLPKDRFSAERLKGVDSTLKIQPAELGDSAVYLCASSSLMAGETDTQYFGPGTRLTVL.

This clonotype was detected many times. V is TRBV12-5 and J is TRBJ2-7; D not certain. The CDR3 covers 12 residues. Per the germline V gene, CDR1 is LGHNT and CDR2 is FRNRAP. The V end lost 2 bases, the J end lost 3 bases, and 5 bases lay between the germline ends. The CDR3 DNA reads TGTGCTAGTGGTTTGACTTACTACGAGCAGTACTTC. Its protein is CASGLTYYEQYF.